The clone carrying this T cell receptor beta chain was found once. Its antigen is unidentified. This may be a read error, as it is one base from a much larger clone. The sample originates from a study of molecular identifiers for immune sequencing clone quantification. Between roughly 19,000 and 1,100,000 sorted cells, with 10%, 30% or 50% RNA, yielded naive CD8 libraries. Naive CD8 T cells were sorted as CD8+CD4-CCR7+CD45RA+. Broader study findings: Clones that exceeded 20 RNA copies held over 99% of effector molecules, yet under 1% in naive cells.

CDR1 is KGHDR, CDR2 SFDVKD, per germline. The CDR3 is 11 residues long. With 9 bases removed from V and 9 bases from J, the gap between germline ends came to 11 bases. Previously reported methods and listed TCR primers produced the bulk TCR libraries. Using its own MiXCR run on the PCR reads, TCRdb lists one record per CDR3 protein. The profile covers about 100,000 distinct CDR3 sequences, with roughly 34% appearing a single time and 4% to 5% taken by the ten largest. This chain joins TRBV24-1 and TRBJ2-1, with TRBD1 as a possible D gene (5 bases). The source material was naive CD8+ T cells from blood, with Jurkat cell RNA spiked in. This sample's subset: FACS-sorted CD8+CD4-CCR7+CD45RA+ naive T cells. The receptor was derived from a human donor in good health. Some libraries in this study had Jurkat cell RNA spiked in. CDR3: CATDRNSEQFF. CDR3 sequence (DNA): TGTGCCACCGACAGAAACAGTGAGCAGTTCTTC.